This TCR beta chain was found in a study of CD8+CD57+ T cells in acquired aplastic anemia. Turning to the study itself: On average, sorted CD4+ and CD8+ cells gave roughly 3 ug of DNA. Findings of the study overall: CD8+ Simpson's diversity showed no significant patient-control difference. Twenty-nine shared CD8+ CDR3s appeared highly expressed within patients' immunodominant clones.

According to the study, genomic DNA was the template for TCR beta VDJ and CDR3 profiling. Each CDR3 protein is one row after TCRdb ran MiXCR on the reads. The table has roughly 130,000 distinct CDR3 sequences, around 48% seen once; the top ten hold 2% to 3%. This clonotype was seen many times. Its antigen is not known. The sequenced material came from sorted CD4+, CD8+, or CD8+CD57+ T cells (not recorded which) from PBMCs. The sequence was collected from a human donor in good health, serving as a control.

Written as DNA, the CDR3 is TGTGCCAGCAGCCTCGGGACTAGACTTGCGGAGACCCAGTACTTC. Translation gives CASSLGTRLAETQYF. The J gene is TRBJ2-5, the V gene TRBV7-6, with 8 bases aligning to TRBD2. V lost 5 bases to trimming and J lost 5 bases; unmatched junction nucleotides: 10. Germline CDR1 SGHVS, CDR2 FNYEAQ. The CDR3 loop spans 15 amino acids.